The sequence of this T cell receptor (beta chain) was determined in a study of T cell responses to AZD1222 COVID-19 vaccine. Whole-study context: Some second doses came at about 4 weeks and others at about 12 weeks; these were pooled.

Study results and limitations: Spike-spanning, vaccine-associated CD4 TCRs were dominant at 160-218 and 743-854. Reportedly, nearly half of unique spike TCRs recognized epitopes outside B.1.351/B.1.1.7 mutations.

On this clone itself: Antigen unknown.

Clones were read by immunoSEQ multiplex PCR, and TCRdb kept only the in-frame ones, dropping some. This table has some 120,000 clones, 92% appearing once. The CDR3 covers 16 residues. Germline CDR1 reads MNHEY; CDR2 reads SMNVEV (reference sequence). Trimming cost V 5 bases and J 7 bases; bases outside gene matches: 12. The receptor was isolated from an adult in good health. The input for sequencing was peripheral blood, taken on day 0 of AZD1222 vaccination. The chain employs TRBV27 and TRBJ1-2; 11 bases line up with TRBD1. CDR3 sequence: CASSNSPGQGARGYTF. The CDR3 DNA sequence: TGTGCCAGCAGTAACAGCCCCGGACAGGGGGCTCGTGGCTACACCTTC.